This TCR beta chain was retrieved from a study of graft-versus-host responses after intestinal transplantation (dated by TCRdb to the early 2020s). As for the study more broadly: The transplants that recipients got were multivisceral, liver-intestinal, or isolated intestinal. Every recipient was given anti-thymocyte globulin induction, then maintenance tacrolimus and steroids for around three years. After intestinal transplantation, graft-versus-host and host-versus-graft alloreactive T cell clones were followed in the graft, circulation and bone marrow using bulk TCR-beta CDR3 sequencing. To identify alloreactive clones, pre-transplant mixed lymphocyte reaction products were sequenced and then compared with unstimulated pre-transplant donor and recipient T cells. A cohort of 24 intestinal transplant recipients, including one retransplant, was enrolled, and a few patients lacking pretransplant specimens were excluded. Donor T cell macrochimerism was defined as a peak of at least 4% donor T cells among recipient peripheral blood mononuclear cells. Rather than going through the commercial service, samples from three later patients were sequenced in-house on an Illumina MiSeq and processed with MiXCR.

Summary of the overall study and its limitations: GvH clones turned up in recipient bone marrow, with some appearing earlier in ileal mucosa or blood, a pattern consistent with an intestinal mucosal origin. Early after transplant, declines in HvG clones were associated with peak levels of circulating GvH clones. Conclusions were limited by the relatively low number and heterogeneity of intestinal transplant patients. High GvH to HvG T cell clonal ratios were observed in the allografts of patients with donor T cell macrochimerism.

CDR1 is given as MGHRA and CDR2 as YSYEKL, both from the germline V gene. There are 15 amino acids in the CDR3, from cysteine to phenylalanine inclusive. Just CDR3 DNA is preserved here, 45 bases in frame from base 1. For this chain, trimming is 1 base at the V end and 5 bases at the J end, and the number of junction bases without a gene match is 7. With respect to this clone: The clone's antigen remains unknown. The sample holds no much larger clone one base away, and base qualities are not on file.

The protocol used for the library was the immunoSEQ multiplex PCR assay. For most patients, genomic DNA was isolated with the Qiagen DNeasy Blood and Tissue Kit and sent frozen to Adaptive Biotechnologies for TCR sequencing. High-throughput TCR-beta CDR3 sequencing of genomic DNA from most patients was performed by Adaptive Biotechnologies. Per the authors' processing: TCR sequencing data for 18 patients were retrieved from Adaptive's ImmunoSEQ software; a few other patients were processed with MiXCR and VDJtools. To correct CD4 versus CD8 sorting errors, sequences present in both subsets at a frequency ratio below 5:1 were removed. CDR3 nucleotide sequences shared by donor and recipient were removed because the origin of these sequences could not be assigned. To count as alloreactive, a clone needed at least 2-fold expansion over unstimulated cells and a minimum CFSE-low frequency of 0.002% (template counts) or 0.001% (read counts). Mappable clones were those detected in sequenced pre-transplant spleen, lymph node, or MLR CFSE-low populations of the donor or recipient. Cumulative frequency of alloreactive clones was calculated as a percentage of all sequences weighted by copy number. The source is immuneACCESS, and TCRdb retained only in-frame sequences with V and J called. Part of the clones is not carried over; for the studies checked, unresolved V genes explain less than half of this, and the remainder is unexplained. That table is the source of V, J and clone size, and D and trimming were worked out from the DNA. Here the sample has 75,000 to 100,000 clones; under 85% occur a single time. About a sixth of the sample lies in the top ten.

The sample's time point, from its label and the paper: cells obtained before transplantation from donor or recipient. CD3+CD4+ and CD3+CD8+ populations were FACS-sorted from unstimulated pre-transplant donor and recipient cells taken from spleen or lymph nodes. This chain is built from TRBV4-1 and TRBJ2-7, and 8 junctional nucleotides match TRBD1. The sequence was collected from a human donor who received an intestinal transplant. Here the sequenced sample was unstimulated CD8+ T cells sorted from spleen or lymph node cells, taken before intestinal transplant. The DNA sequence is as follows: TGCGCCAGCAGCCAAGTGGGACAGGTTTTCGACGAGCAGTACTTC. This gives the protein CASSQVGQVFDEQYF.